A selection of T cell receptor beta chains follows, all from one sample in a study of cytomegalovirus exposure and HLA in healthy donors. Assay: immunoSEQ multiplex PCR; the TCRdb copy retains only in-frame clones and omits some. In the table there are some 86,000 clones, roughly 93% of which are singletons. The sample consisted of PBMCs. The origin of the receptors is a woman in her twenties or thirties in good health and CMV-seronegative. Both conserved end residues are part of each CDR3. The D gene is left open where the match is weak. Not all rows give a size; the values are once, few, many and, for expanded clones, a class.

V	size	D	J	DNA	CDR3
TRBV6-1	-	TRBD1	TRBJ1-2	TGTGCCAGCAGTGCAGGGGGCGACTATGGCTACACCTTC	CASSAGGDYGYTF
TRBV6-5	-	-	TRBJ2-3	TGTGCCAGCAGCCAAAGAGCAGATACGCAGTATTTT	CASSQRADTQYF
TRBV6-1	few	TRBD2	TRBJ2-3	TGTGCCAGCAGTGATCGGGTAGCGGGAGGGCCCACAGATACGCAGTATTTT	CASSDRVAGGPTDTQYF
TRBV19	-	-	TRBJ1-1	TGTGCCAGTAGAGGGGGATCGGGGGCTTTCTTT	CASRGGSGAFF
TRBV7-9	-	-	TRBJ1-1	TGTGCCAGCAGCTCCTGGGAGGCTGAAGCTTTCTTT	CASSSWEAEAFF
TRBV5-1	-	-	TRBJ2-3	TGCGCCAGCAGCTTGGACGGGACAGATACGCAGTATTTT	CASSLDGTDTQYF
TRBV6-5	-	-	TRBJ2-7	TGTGCCAGCACCAAAGGCGAACTACCTTCCTACGAGCAGTACTTC	CASTKGELPSYEQYF
TRBV4-1	-	-	TRBJ1-3	TGCGCCAGCAGCCAAGAACGGACAGATCTTGGCTCTGGAAACACCATATATTTT	CASSQERTDLGSGNTIYF
TRBV18	-	-	TRBJ1-3	TGTGCCAGCTCACTACGTTCGGAGAGCTCTGGAAACACCATATATTTT	CASSLRSESSGNTIYF
TRBV21-1	-	-	TRBJ2-3	TGTGCCAGCAGCCCCTCGGGGAGCGGGGTGAGGACAGATACGCAGTATTTT	CASSPSGSGVRTDTQYF
TRBV5-1	-	-	TRBJ2-1	TGCGCCAGCAGCTGGAGGGACCCCGAGGGCGATGAGCAGTTCTTC	CASSWRDPEGDEQFF
TRBV6-6	-	TRBD1	TRBJ2-7	TGTGCCACGGGACAGGGGGCGACAGGGCTGGCCTACGAGCAGTACTTC	CATGQGATGLAYEQYF
TRBV5-1	-	TRBD1	TRBJ1-1	TGCGCCAGCAGAATCGACAGGGCCACTGAAGCTTTCTTT	CASRIDRATEAFF
TRBV4-1	-	-	TRBJ2-2	TGCGCCAGCAGCCAAGGGGCCCAGCCCGCGACCGGGGAGCTGTTTTTT	CASSQGAQPATGELFF
TRBV19	-	TRBD1	TRBJ1-1	TGTGCCAGTAGGGACAGGAACTTAAACACTGAAGCTTTCTTT	CASRDRNLNTEAFF
TRBV4-2	-	-	TRBJ1-3	TGTGCCAGCAGCCAGACAGAGAACTCTGGAAACACCATATATTTT	CASSQTENSGNTIYF
TRBV6-1	-	-	TRBJ1-1	TGTGCCAGCAGTGAATTGGTGGAGACTGAAGCTTTCTTT	CASSELVETEAFF
TRBV5-4	-	TRBD2	TRBJ2-2	TGTGCCAGCAGCTTGGGGGGACTAGCGGGGGTCACCGGGGAGCTGTTTTTT	CASSLGGLAGVTGELFF
TRBV5-1	-	TRBD2	TRBJ2-5	TGCGCCAGCAGCTTGGAGCTAGCGGGGGGAGAGACCCAGTACTTC	CASSLELAGGETQYF
TRBV5-4	-	TRBD2	TRBJ2-1	TGTGCCAGCAGCTTCCTCGGGGGGGGATCGAATGAGCAGTTCTTC	CASSFLGGGSNEQFF
TRBV5-5	-	TRBD2	TRBJ2-2	TGTGCCAGCAGTAGGAGCGGGGATTCCACCGGGGAGCTGTTTTTT	CASSRSGDSTGELFF
TRBV9	-	-	TRBJ1-4	TGTGCCAGCAGCCCACAGGACCGTTATAATGAAAAACTGTTTTTT	CASSPQDRYNEKLFF
TRBV7-6	once	TRBD2	TRBJ2-3	TGTGCCAGCAGCTTAGTCCCCGGGACTAGCAACACAGATACGCAGTATTTT	CASSLVPGTSNTDTQYF
TRBV5-1	-	-	TRBJ1-6	TGCGCCAGCAGCCCGAACGCCGGTCAGGATTCACCCCTCCACTTT	CASSPNAGQDSPLHF
TRBV19	-	-	TRBJ1-5	TGTGCCAGTAGTTCGGACAGAGGGAGCAATCAGCCCCAGCATTTT	CASSSDRGSNQPQHF
TRBV7-9	-	TRBD2	TRBJ2-5	TGTGCCAGCAGCTTAGGGGTCGGGGAGGGAGAGACCCAGTACTTC	CASSLGVGEGETQYF
TRBV30	-	TRBD1	TRBJ1-5	TGTGCCTGGAGTCGGGCAGGGGGCTACAATCAGCCCCAGCATTTT	CAWSRAGGYNQPQHF
TRBV5-4	-	TRBD1	TRBJ2-4	TGTGCCAGCAGCTCCGGACAGGGGGAAAACATTCAGTACTTC	CASSSGQGENIQYF
TRBV28	-	-	TRBJ1-1	TGTGCCAGCATTTCCTTCGGGACCCCGGGGAGGGCTTTCTTT	CASISFGTPGRAFF
TRBV30	-	-	TRBJ1-2	TGTGCCTGGAGTGTACGCGGGGGCTATGGCTACACCTTC	CAWSVRGGYGYTF
TRBV5-1	-	-	TRBJ2-3	TGCGCCAGCAGCTTGGGACAGTACACAGATACGCAGTATTTT	CASSLGQYTDTQYF
TRBV18	-	-	TRBJ2-3	TGTGCCAGCTCACCAAAGGGGCCCCCCACAGATACGCAGTATTTT	CASSPKGPPTDTQYF
TRBV9	-	TRBD2	TRBJ2-3	TGTGCCAGCAGCGTAGAAGCGGGGCCGACAGATACGCAGTATTTT	CASSVEAGPTDTQYF
TRBV6-1	-	-	TRBJ2-7	TGTGCCAGCAGTGAACAGGGGACGAACGAGCAGTACTTC	CASSEQGTNEQYF
TRBV7-2	-	-	TRBJ1-2	TGTGCCAGCAGCCCCACTACAGGGAAAACCTATGGCTACACCTTC	CASSPTTGKTYGYTF
TRBV5-1	-	-	TRBJ1-1	TGCGCCAGCAGCTTTAATCCCTGGAACACTGAAGCTTTCTTT	CASSFNPWNTEAFF
TRBV11-2	-	-	TRBJ1-2	TGTGCCAGCAGCTTAGCGGGACACAACAACTATGGCTACACCTTC	CASSLAGHNNYGYTF
TRBV4-2	-	TRBD2	TRBJ2-5	TGTGCCAGCAGCCAACTCGCTAGCGGGGGGCCCGGCGGGGAGACCCAGTACTTC	CASSQLASGGPGGETQYF
TRBV6-5	-	-	TRBJ2-3	TGTGCCAGCAGACGGGATCCTAGCACAGATACGCAGTATTTT	CASRRDPSTDTQYF
TRBV11-2	-	TRBD1	TRBJ1-1	TGTGCCAGCAAATATCCCGACAGGGGGCACACTGAAGCTTTCTTT	CASKYPDRGHTEAFF
TRBV18	-	TRBD1	TRBJ1-1	TGTGCCAGCTCACCGGACAGGGCCACTGAAGCTTTCTTT	CASSPDRATEAFF
TRBV19	-	TRBD2	TRBJ2-3	TGTGCCAGTAGTTCTCCCAGGGGGGGGACTAGCGGGAGAGAAGGCACAGATACGCAGTATTTT	CASSSPRGGTSGREGTDTQYF
TRBV5-5	-	TRBD1	TRBJ1-2	TGTGCCAGCAGCTTGGTTCCGGGACAGGCCTCTTCTAACTATGGCTACACCTTC	CASSLVPGQASSNYGYTF